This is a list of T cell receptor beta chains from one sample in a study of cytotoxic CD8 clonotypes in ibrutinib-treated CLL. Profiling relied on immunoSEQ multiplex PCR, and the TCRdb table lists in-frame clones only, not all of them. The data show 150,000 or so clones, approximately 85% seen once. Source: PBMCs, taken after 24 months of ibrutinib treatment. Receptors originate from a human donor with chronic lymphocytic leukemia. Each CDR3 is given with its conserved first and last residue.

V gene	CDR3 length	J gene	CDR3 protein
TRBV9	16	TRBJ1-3	CASSSRTGTLGNTIYF
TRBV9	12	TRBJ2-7	CASSVRPYEQYF
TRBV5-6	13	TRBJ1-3	CASKTNVGNTIYF
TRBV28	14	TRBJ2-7	CASTETGRAYEQYF
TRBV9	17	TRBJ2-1	CASSHPLGLAGDNEQFF
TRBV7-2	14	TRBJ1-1	CASSLGRANTEAFF
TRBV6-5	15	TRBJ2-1	CASSLSSGNYNEQFF
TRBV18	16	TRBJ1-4	CASSPRDLQGNEKLFF
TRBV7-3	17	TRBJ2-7	CASSWGLQTPCSDEQYF
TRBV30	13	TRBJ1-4	CAWDRGRIEKLFF
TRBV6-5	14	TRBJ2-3	CASSNPGAVNTQYF
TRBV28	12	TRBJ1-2	CASSSGVYGYTF
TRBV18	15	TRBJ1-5	CASSPLQGGGDLQHF
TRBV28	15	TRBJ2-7	CASSYTRPSSYEQYF
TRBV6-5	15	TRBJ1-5	CASSYEGYSNQPQHF
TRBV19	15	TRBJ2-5	CASSTGTSGVETQYF
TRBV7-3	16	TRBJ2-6	CASSPGQSSGANVLTF
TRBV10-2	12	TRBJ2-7	CASSILVGEQYF
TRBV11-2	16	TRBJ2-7	CASSWADRAGSYEQYF
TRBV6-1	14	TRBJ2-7	CASTGGAGAYEQYF
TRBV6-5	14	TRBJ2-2	CASRSSPNTGELFF
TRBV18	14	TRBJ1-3	CASSPPAGGNTIYF
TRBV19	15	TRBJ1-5	CATELGASRNQPQHF
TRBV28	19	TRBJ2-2	CASSLGLAGGSPFTGELFF
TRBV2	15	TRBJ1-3	CASSAETGAGNTIYF
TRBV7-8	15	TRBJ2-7	CASSLATGPSYEQYF
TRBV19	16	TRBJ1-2	CASSRGGTPANYGYTF
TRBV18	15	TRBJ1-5	CASSQRDSRHQPQHF
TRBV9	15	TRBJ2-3	CASSVRLAGTDTQYF
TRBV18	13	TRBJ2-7	CASSPPGLTWEYF
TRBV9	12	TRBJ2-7	CASSATGLEQYF
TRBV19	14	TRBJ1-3	CASSHSVSGNTIYF
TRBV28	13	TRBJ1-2	CASRQLTTGLLYF